Presented here are 2 T cell receptor beta chains from one specimen sequenced in a study of T cells after yellow fever vaccination. TCRdb redid the calling of the 5' RACE reads with MiXCR, one entry per CDR3 protein. Of about 320,000 distinct CDR3 sequences in the sample, approximately 4.3% were seen once. Sample: PBMCs, taken 15 days after the yellow fever booster vaccination. The receptors here all came from a man younger than 35 who received the YFV17D yellow fever vaccine.

This clonotype was counted only a few times. The chain is built from TRBV3-2 and TRBJ2-3. TRBV3-2 is a known pseudogene. The CDR3 is made up of 11 amino acids. CDR3 loop: CASPVTDTQYF. The DNA of the CDR3 is TGTGCCAGCCCAGTCACAGATACGCAGTATTTT.

This clonotype occurred a few times. This chain links TRBV25-1 with TRBJ1-1; possible D gene TRBD1, 5 bases. Germline-derived CDR1 and CDR2 are MGHDK and SYGVNS. Trimming took off 1 base at V and 4 bases at J, with 16 bases between the two ends. The CDR3 length is 16 residues. Here the CDR3 reads CASSEFGGLGGTEAFF. In DNA form, the CDR3 reads TGTGCCAGCAGTGAATTTGGGGGTCTCGGGGGCACTGAAGCTTTCTTT.